The 15 T cell receptor beta chains in this list originate from one sample, sequenced in a study of cytomegalovirus exposure and HLA in healthy donors. The PCR used 60 Vbeta and 13 Jbeta primers. Using immunoSEQ multiplex PCR, the repertoire was profiled, and TCRdb retains in-frame clones only, with some absent. Of some 61,000 clones in the sample, 81% are singletons; the top ten hold approximately 6.2%. Sequencing used PBMCs. All receptors derive from a human donor in good health.

The chain joins TRBV21-1 to TRBJ2-7; the table assigns TRBD1, which was not confirmed against the DNA. TRBV21-1 is a pseudogene. The length of the CDR3 is 16 residues. DNA of the CDR3: TGTGCCAGCAGCCAAAAATGGGGGCAGGTGATCTACGAGCAGTACTTC. It yields the protein CASSQKWGQVIYEQYF.

The J gene is TRBJ2-3, the V gene TRBV7-3; 10 nucleotides align to TRBD2. CDR1 is SGHTA, CDR2 FQGTGA, per germline. The CDR3 is made up of 17 amino acids. The junction had 9 bases not matched to a gene; V was cut back by 5 bases and J by 1 base. The CDR3 region has the DNA TGTGCCAGCAGCCTCCTCGGACTAGCGGACGGCACAGATACGCAGTATTTT. Its translation: CASSLLGLADGTDTQYF.

V usage is TRBV27 and J usage is TRBJ2-7; TRBD1 matches at 9 bases. The length of the CDR3 is 15 residues. Trimming cost V 2 bases and J 2 bases; bases outside gene matches: 4. CDR1 and CDR2 from the germline V gene are MNHEY and SMNVEV (reference sequence). This chain's CDR3 is CASSLRQGVPYEQYF. The CDR3 DNA sequence: TGTGCCAGCAGTTTACGACAGGGGGTACCCTACGAGCAGTACTTC.

The chain uses TRBV5-5 and TRBJ1-1; D remains ambiguous. V gave up 4 bases and J gave up 0 bases, with 16 bases separating them. The germline V gene encodes CDR1 SGHKS and CDR2 YYEKEE (reference sequence). The CDR3 consists of 16 residues. The CDR3 here is CASSPDQWRLNTEAFF. CDR3 in DNA: TGTGCCAGCAGCCCGGATCAGTGGCGGCTGAACACTGAAGCTTTCTTT.

This chain uses TRBV6-5 with TRBJ2-7; tentatively, D is TRBD2 (6 bases). The CDR3 contains 15 residues. V was clipped by 0 bases and J by 3 bases, with 12 bases between them. CDR1 and CDR2 from the germline V gene are MNHEY and SVGAGI. CDR3 DNA sequence: TGTGCCAGCAGTTACTCGAGGGAGGTGGTCTACGAGCAGTACTTC. Encoded protein: CASSYSREVVYEQYF.

V usage is TRBV19 and J usage is TRBJ2-7; D is possibly TRBD2 (5 bases). The V gene's germline CDR1 is LNHDA and CDR2 SQIVND (reference sequence). This CDR3 spans 15 amino acids. The ends were cut back, 10 bases at V and 5 bases at J, with 24 bases in the middle. CDR3 nucleotide sequence: TGTGCCACCACCCCTCAGCGAGGGAAGTGGGACGAGCAGTACTTC. This translates into CATTPQRGKWDEQYF.

The V gene is TRBV19, the J gene TRBJ2-1; TRBD1 matches 8 bases. The germline V gene has CDR1 LNHDA and CDR2 SQIVND (reference sequence). The CDR3 has 18 residues. After removal of 3 bases from V and 3 bases from J, the junction contained 13 bases not matched to a gene. The CDR3 spells CASSILPPGTGFYNEQFF. The CDR3 DNA is TGTGCCAGTAGTATTCTCCCGCCCGGGACAGGCTTCTACAATGAGCAGTTCTTC.

The sample holds a few counts of this clone. V usage is TRBV7-6 and J usage is TRBJ2-5, with TRBD2 matching over 7 bases. The germline V gene has CDR1 SGHVS and CDR2 FNYEAQ. CDR3 length equals 16 residues. V lost 1 base and J lost 7; bases outside the gene matches: 12. In nucleotides, the CDR3 is TGTGCCAGCAGCTTAGGTGGGGAGGGCCCTCCAGGGACCCAGTACTTC. Translation gives CASSLGGEGPPGTQYF.

V usage is TRBV30 and J usage is TRBJ1-1; possibly TRBD1 for D (5 bases). In germline, CDR1 is GTSNPN, CDR2 SVGIG (reference sequence). This CDR3 comprises 14 residues. V was clipped by 0 bases and J by 6 bases, with 14 bases between them. In DNA form, the CDR3 reads TGTGCCTGGAGTGTAGGGGTTCGGGGGGCTGAAGCTTTCTTT. This gives the protein CAWSVGVRGAEAFF.

In its sample, this clone was seen a few times. This sequence joins TRBV7-2 and TRBJ2-3; 12 bases map to TRBD2. The germline CDR1 and CDR2 sequences are SGHTA and FQGNSA. The CDR3 loop spans 17 amino acids. With V trimmed by 2 bases and J by 2 bases, 5 bases remained unmatched. CDR3 DNA sequence: TGTGCCAGCAGCTTAAAACTAGCGGGGGGCCCCACAGATACGCAGTATTTT. Translating gives CASSLKLAGGPTDTQYF.

The chain links TRBV5-1 to TRBJ2-1; tentatively, D is TRBD1 (6 bases). Germline CDR1 SGHRS, CDR2 YFSETQ. CDR3 length: 12 residues. The ends were cut back, 5 bases at V and 9 bases at J, with 12 bases in the middle. Written as DNA, the CDR3 is TGCGCCAGCAGATTACAGGGTGGTGAGCAGTTCTTC. Its protein is CASRLQGGEQFF. Full variable domain (rest looked up from reference TRBV5-1 and TRBJ2-1): KAGVTQTPRYLIKTRGQQVTLSCSPISGHRSVSWYQQTPGQGLQFLFEYFSETQRNKGNFPGRFSGRQFSNSRSEMNVSTLELGDSALYLCASRLQGGEQFFGPGTRLTVL.

This sequence joins TRBV27 and TRBJ2-7; TRBD1 matches 8 bases. J was trimmed by 3 bases and V by 7 bases; bases with no gene match: 8. The CDR3 covers 14 residues. Germline CDR1 and CDR2: MNHEY and SMNVEV (reference sequence). The CDR3 sequence: CASKAQGALYEQYF. The CDR3 DNA reads TGTGCCAGCAAAGCCCAGGGGGCGCTCTACGAGCAGTACTTC.

Here the CDR3 reads CASSLGLAGAPGETQYF. DNA of the CDR3: TGTGCCAGCAGCCTGGGACTAGCGGGGGCCCCGGGAGAGACCCAGTACTTC. The gene calls are TRBV5-6 and TRBJ2-5, with TRBD2 matching 14 bases. Germline V gene data show CDR1 as SGHDT and CDR2 as YYEEEE. The CDR3 sequence is 17 residues long. Trimming removed 4 bases from V and 4 bases from J; junction bases left unmatched: 9. Together with reference TRBV5-6 and TRBJ2-5, the CDR3 gives the full variable domain: DAGVTQSPTHLIKTRGQQVTLRCSPKSGHDTVSWYQQALGQGPQFIFQYYEEEERQRGNFPDRFSGHQFPNYSSELNVNALLLGDSALYLCASSLGLAGAPGETQYFGPGTRLLVL.

The gene calls are TRBV6-6 and TRBJ2-7; possibly TRBD1 for D (5 bases). V was cut by 7 bases and J by 3 bases, with 10 bases left in between. The CDR3 contains 12 residues. Germline-derived CDR1 and CDR2 are MNHNY and SVGAGI (reference sequence). The CDR3 sequence is CASTTDGYEQYF. CDR3 nucleotide sequence: TGTGCCAGCACGACAGACGGCTACGAGCAGTACTTC.

V gene TRBV19 combines with J gene TRBJ1-5, with D perhaps matching TRBD1 (5 bases). This CDR3 is 14 amino acids long. The V gene's germline CDR1 is LNHDA and CDR2 SQIVND (reference sequence). V lost 4 bases and J lost 3, with 10 bases in between. The CDR3 bases are TGTGCCAGTAGTACCGACAGCTTCAATCAGCCCCAGCATTTT. Its translation is CASSTDSFNQPQHF.